The 6 T cell receptor beta chains below all came from one sample that was sequenced in a study of T cell changes during pregnancy in multiple sclerosis. Sequencing was performed with immunoSEQ multiplex PCR; in TCRdb, only in-frame clones are kept and a portion is missing. The data show around 73,000 clones, with approximately 92% seen just once and about 2.5% held by the top ten. The sample here was peripheral blood, taken in the third trimester of pregnancy. The source of these receptors is a female donor in good health, enrolled as a control in a pregnancy study.

The chain links TRBV27 to TRBJ2-4; 10 nucleotides agree with TRBD1. Germline CDR1 is MNHEY and CDR2 is SMNVEV (reference sequence). The CDR3 covers 18 residues. Unmatched junction bases numbered 10, after V lost 4 bases and J lost 1 base. CDR3 in amino acids: CASSWTGGVALAKNIQYF. CDR3 coding DNA: TGTGCCAGCAGTTGGACAGGGGGAGTCGCATTGGCCAAAAACATTCAGTACTTC.

The CDR3 region has the DNA TGTGCCAGCAGACAGACAGGGGAAGCAGATACGCAGTATTTT. Amino acid sequence: CASRQTGEADTQYF. The chain recombines TRBV13 with TRBJ2-3, with 8 nucleotides matching TRBD1. The junction had 6 bases not matched to a gene; V was cut back by 6 bases and J by 4 bases. The germline CDR1 and CDR2 sequences are PRHDT and FYEKMQ (reference sequence). The CDR3 contains 14 residues.

V usage is TRBV29-1 and J usage is TRBJ2-3, with a possible D match to TRBD1 (5 bases). Germline V gene lookup returns CDR1 SQVTM and CDR2 ANQGSEA. This CDR3 is built from 12 residues. Trimming removed 3 bases from V and 3 bases from J, with 7 bases in between. CDR3 sequence (DNA): TGCAGCGTTGACAGGGCAACAGATACGCAGTATTTT. Translating gives CSVDRATDTQYF.

The chain links TRBV9 to TRBJ2-1; D gene uncertain. Germline lookup yields CDR1 SGDLS and CDR2 YYNGEE. The ends were cut back, 4 bases at V and 0 bases at J, with 5 bases in the middle. The CDR3 spans 13 residues. The CDR3 is CASSPSSYNEQFF. CDR3 DNA sequence: TGTGCCAGCAGCCCTAGCTCCTACAATGAGCAGTTCTTC. The complete variable domain, with remaining parts taken from reference TRBV9 and TRBJ2-1, reads DSGVTQTPKHLITATGQRVTLRCSPRSGDLSVYWYQQSLDQGLQFLIQYYNGEERAKGNILERFSAQQFPDLHSELNLSSLELGDSALYFCASSPSSYNEQFFGPGTRLTVL.

The chain carries TRBV5-1 and TRBJ2-2, with D possibly TRBD1 on 7 matching bases. Germline CDR1 SGHRS, CDR2 YFSETQ. Trimming removed 5 bases at V and 7 bases at J, with 15 bases between. CDR3 length: 14 amino acids. Here the CDR3 reads CASRAAGGGGELFF. The CDR3 nucleotides read TGCGCCAGCAGAGCCGCAGGGGGAGGCGGGGAGCTGTTTTTT.

This chain connects TRBV19 to TRBJ2-7; 10 bases match TRBD2. CDR3 length: 18 amino acids. Germline assignment: CDR1 LNHDA and CDR2 SQIVND (reference sequence). Germline trimming cut 1 base from V and 1 base from J; bases unmatched to any gene: 10. In DNA, the CDR3 is TGTGCCAGTAGTATAGGAGAACTAGCGGGGAGTCTTTCCTACGAGCAGTACTTC. It is translated as CASSIGELAGSLSYEQYF.